This T cell receptor (beta chain) is from a study of OX40 agonist ivuxolimab in advanced cancers. Study overall: Partial responses were seen in three patients, one with hepatocellular carcinoma and two with cutaneous melanoma.

This table comes from immunoSEQ multiplex PCR, and its TCRdb copy is limited to in-frame clones, with some not included. The sample has 30,000 to 45,000 clones; 82% are singletons. With 0 bases clipped from V and 8 bases from J, the junction kept 21 bases outside the gene matches. Germline V gene data show CDR1 as SGHNT and CDR2 as YENEEA. This CDR3 spans 19 amino acids. As concerns this clone: Its target is not known.

Study-wide results and caveats: At doses 0.1 to 3.0 mg/kg, CD4+ and CD8+ clones expanded. Partly responding patients at 0.1-3.0 mg/kg showed some of the smallest clonal expansion.

The clonotype originates from an adult with an advanced solid tumor such as melanoma, head and neck, liver or kidney cancer. The sequencing used CD4+ or CD8+ T cells sorted from blood, collected in a trial of the OX40 agonist ivuxolimab. The chain couples TRBV11-3 to TRBJ2-7; 8 nucleotides match TRBD1. The CDR3 loop is CASSLDWDLAGGRSLKQYF. The CDR3 DNA reads TGTGCCAGCAGCTTAGATTGGGATCTGGCAGGGGGCCGTTCCTTGAAGCAGTACTTC.